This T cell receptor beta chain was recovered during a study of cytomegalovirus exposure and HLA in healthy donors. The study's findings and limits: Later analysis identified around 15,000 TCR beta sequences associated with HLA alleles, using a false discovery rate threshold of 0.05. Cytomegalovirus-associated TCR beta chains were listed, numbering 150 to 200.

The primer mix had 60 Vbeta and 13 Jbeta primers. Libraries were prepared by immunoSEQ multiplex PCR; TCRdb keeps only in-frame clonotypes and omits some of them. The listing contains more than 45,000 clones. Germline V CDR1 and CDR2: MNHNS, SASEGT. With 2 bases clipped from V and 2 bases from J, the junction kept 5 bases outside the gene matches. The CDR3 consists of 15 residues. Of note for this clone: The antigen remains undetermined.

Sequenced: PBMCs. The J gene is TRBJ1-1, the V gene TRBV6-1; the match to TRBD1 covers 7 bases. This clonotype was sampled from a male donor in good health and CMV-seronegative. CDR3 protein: CASSESDRSNTEAFF. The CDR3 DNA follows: TGTGCCAGCAGTGAATCGGACAGGAGTAACACTGAAGCTTTCTTT.